This T cell receptor (beta chain) was captured by sequencing in a study of T cell repertoires in cytomegalovirus infection. Via MiXCR, TCRdb re-called the reads, giving one row per CDR3 protein. The table shows around 710,000 distinct CDR3 sequences, with about 28% occurring only once. This CDR3 contains 16 residues. The ends lost 7 bases at V and 4 bases at J; junction bases unmatched: 10. CDR1 is MNHNS, CDR2 SASEGT, per germline. Note on this clonotype: Antigen specificity is unknown.

This material consisted of cultured CD8+ T cells from PBMCs, taken from culture after CMV antigen stimulation. This sequence was found in a human donor in good health (CMV status not recorded). Some clones in this sample may be carry-over from other donors' samples. The chain has TRBV6-1 and TRBJ2-1; 10 bases fit TRBD2. CDR3 sequence reads: CASNVAAGGRYNEQFF. The CDR3 region has the DNA TGTGCCAGCAATGTTGCAGCGGGGGGGCGGTACAATGAGCAGTTCTTC.